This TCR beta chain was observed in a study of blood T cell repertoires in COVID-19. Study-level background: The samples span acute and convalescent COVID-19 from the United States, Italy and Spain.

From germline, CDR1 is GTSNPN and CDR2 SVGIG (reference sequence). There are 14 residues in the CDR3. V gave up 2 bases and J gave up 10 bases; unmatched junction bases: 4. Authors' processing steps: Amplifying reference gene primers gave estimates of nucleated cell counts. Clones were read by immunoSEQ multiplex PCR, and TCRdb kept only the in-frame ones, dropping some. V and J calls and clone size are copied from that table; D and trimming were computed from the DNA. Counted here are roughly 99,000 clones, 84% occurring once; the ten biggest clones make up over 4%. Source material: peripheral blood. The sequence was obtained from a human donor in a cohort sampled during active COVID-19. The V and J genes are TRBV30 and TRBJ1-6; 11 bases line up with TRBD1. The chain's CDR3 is CAWSKGQGDSPLHF. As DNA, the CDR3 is TGTGCCTGGAGTAAGGGACAGGGGGACTCACCCCTCCACTTT.